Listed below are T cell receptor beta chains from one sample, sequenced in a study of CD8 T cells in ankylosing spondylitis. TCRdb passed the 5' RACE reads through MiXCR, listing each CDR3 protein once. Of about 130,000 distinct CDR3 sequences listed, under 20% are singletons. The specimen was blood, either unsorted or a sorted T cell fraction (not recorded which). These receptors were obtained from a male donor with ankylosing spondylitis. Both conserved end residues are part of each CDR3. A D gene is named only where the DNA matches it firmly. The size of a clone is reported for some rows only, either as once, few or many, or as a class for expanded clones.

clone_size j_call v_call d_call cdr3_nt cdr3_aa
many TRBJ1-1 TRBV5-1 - TGCGCCAGCAGCTTGGACCAGGAGGGGGGCACGAACACTGAAGCTTTCTTT CASSLDQEGGTNTEAFF
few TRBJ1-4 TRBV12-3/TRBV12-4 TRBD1 TGTGCCAGCAGAGACACAGGGGTGGGTGAAAAACTGTTTTTT CASRDTGVGEKLFF
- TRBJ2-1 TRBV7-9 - TGTGCCAGTACCTCCTCCTCCTACAATGAGCAGTTCTTC CASTSSSYNEQFF
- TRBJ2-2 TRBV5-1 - TGCGCCAGCAGCTATTTGAGGGAGAAAGTGAACACCGGGGAGCTGTTTTTT CASSYLREKVNTGELFF
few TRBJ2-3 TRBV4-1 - TGCGCCAGCAGCCAAGACCCTCCAACGGGAGATACGCAGTATTTT CASSQDPPTGDTQYF
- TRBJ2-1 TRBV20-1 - TGCAGTGCTAGAGATCAGGGAGTCCCCTACAATGAGCAGTTCTTC CSARDQGVPYNEQFF
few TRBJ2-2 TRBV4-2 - TGTGCCAGCAGCCAAGAAAGGCCAGAGTGGGGGGAGCTGTTTTTT CASSQERPEWGELFF
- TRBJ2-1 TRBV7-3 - TGTGCCAGCAGCCCCCTAGCAGGCAATGAGCAGTTCTTC CASSPLAGNEQFF
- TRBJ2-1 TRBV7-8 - TGTGCCAGCGCCTCGGGGCTAGCGCGGGTGAGCTCCTACAATGAGCAGTTCTTC CASASGLARVSSYNEQFF
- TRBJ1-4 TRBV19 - TGTGCCAGTAGTATGTCACGTGGAAAACTGTTTTTT CASSMSRGKLFF
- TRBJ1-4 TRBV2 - TGTGCCAGCAGTGAAGAGGACCGAAAACTGTTTTTT CASSEEDRKLFF
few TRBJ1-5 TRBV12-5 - TGTGCTAGTGGTTTGGTACTCGGTCAGCCCCAGCATTTT CASGLVLGQPQHF
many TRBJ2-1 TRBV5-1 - TGCGCCAGCGAGGCCTACAATGAGCAGTTCTTC CASEAYNEQFF
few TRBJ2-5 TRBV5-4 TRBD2 TGTGCCAGCAGCTCAACTAGCGGGAGGGCCGGGGAGACCCAGTACTTC CASSSTSGRAGETQYF
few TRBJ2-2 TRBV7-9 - TGTGCCAGCAGCTTCTCTAGGGCCAACACCGGGGAGCTGTTTTTT CASSFSRANTGELFF
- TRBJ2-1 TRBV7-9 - TGTGCCAGCAGCTTCCCCCACATTTTCGGCGAGCAGTTCTTC CASSFPHIFGEQFF
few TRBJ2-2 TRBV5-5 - TGTGCCAGCAGCCCCCCGGATAGGGGGAACACCGGGGAGCTGTTTTTT CASSPPDRGNTGELFF
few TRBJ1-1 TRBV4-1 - TGCGCCAGCAGCCAAGGGGGATTAAATGAAGCTTTCTTT CASSQGGLNEAFF
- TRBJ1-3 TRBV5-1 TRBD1 TGCGCCAGCAGCGACCGGGACAGGGACATTTTTTTCTCTGGAAACACCATATATTTT CASSDRDRDIFFSGNTIYF
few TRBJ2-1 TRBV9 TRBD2 TGTGCCAGCAGCGTAGAAGGGACTAGCGGGAGCCCCTCCTACAATGAGCAGTTCTTC CASSVEGTSGSPSYNEQFF
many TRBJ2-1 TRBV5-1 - TGCGCCAGCAGCTTGTATCCTCAGAATGAGCAGTTCTTC CASSLYPQNEQFF
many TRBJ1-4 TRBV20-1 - TGCAGTGCTAGACAGATAAATGAAAAACTGTTTTTT CSARQINEKLFF
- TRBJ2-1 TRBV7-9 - TGTGCCAGCAGCTTTACGGGGAATGAGCAGTTCTTC CASSFTGNEQFF
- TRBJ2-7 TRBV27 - TGTGCCAGCAGTTTGCCCGGGAGCTACGAGCAGTACTTC CASSLPGSYEQYF
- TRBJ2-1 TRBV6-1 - TGTGCCAGCAGCCGCCTGGTGGGTAGCCTCAATGAGCAGTTCTTC CASSRLVGSLNEQFF
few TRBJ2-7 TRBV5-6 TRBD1 TGTGCCAGCAGCCTATCCGGGACAGGGAACTACGAGCAGTACTTC CASSLSGTGNYEQYF
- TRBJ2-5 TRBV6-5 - TGTGCCAGCAGTTACTTGGGCGGGACAGAGACCCAGTACTTC CASSYLGGTETQYF
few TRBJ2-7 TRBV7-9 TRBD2 TGTGCCAGCAGCTCAATGCCTAGCGGGGCTACCTACGAGCAGTACTTC CASSSMPSGATYEQYF
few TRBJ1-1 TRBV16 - TGTGCCAGCAGCCAATCATCCCAGGGGCTCCCTGAAGCTTTCTTT CASSQSSQGLPEAFF